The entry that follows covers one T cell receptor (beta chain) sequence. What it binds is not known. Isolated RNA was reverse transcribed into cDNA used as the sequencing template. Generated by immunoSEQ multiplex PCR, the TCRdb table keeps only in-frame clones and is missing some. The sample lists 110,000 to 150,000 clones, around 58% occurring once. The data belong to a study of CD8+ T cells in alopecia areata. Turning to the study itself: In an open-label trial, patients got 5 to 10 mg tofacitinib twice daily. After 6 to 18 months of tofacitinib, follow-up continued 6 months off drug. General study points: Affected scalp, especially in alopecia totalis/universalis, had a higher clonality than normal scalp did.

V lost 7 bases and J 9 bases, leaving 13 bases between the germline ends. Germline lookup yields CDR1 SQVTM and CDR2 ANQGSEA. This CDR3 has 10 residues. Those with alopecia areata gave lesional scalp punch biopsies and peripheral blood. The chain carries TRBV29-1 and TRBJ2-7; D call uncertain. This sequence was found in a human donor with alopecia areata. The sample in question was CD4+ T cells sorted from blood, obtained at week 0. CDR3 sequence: CSGQLVWQYF. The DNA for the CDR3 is TGCAGCGGGCAGTTGGTTTGGCAGTACTTC.